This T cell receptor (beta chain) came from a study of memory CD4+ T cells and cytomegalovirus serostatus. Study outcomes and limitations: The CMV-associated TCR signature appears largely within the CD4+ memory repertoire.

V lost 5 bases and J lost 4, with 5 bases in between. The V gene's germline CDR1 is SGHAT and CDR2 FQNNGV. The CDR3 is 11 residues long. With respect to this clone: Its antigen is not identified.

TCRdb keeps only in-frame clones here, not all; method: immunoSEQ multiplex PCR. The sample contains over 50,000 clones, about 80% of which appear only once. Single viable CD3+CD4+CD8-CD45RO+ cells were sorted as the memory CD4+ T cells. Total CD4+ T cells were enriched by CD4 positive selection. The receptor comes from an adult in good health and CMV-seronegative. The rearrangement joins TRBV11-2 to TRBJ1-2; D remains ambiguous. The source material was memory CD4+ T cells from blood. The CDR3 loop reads CASSDGYGYTF. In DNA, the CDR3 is TGTGCCAGCAGCGATGGCTATGGCTACACCTTC.